Given below is one T cell receptor beta chain in context. The V and J ends lost 5 bases and 4 bases respectively, with 8 bases between them. This CDR3 contains 13 residues. Germline lookup yields CDR1 SGHAT and CDR2 FQNNGV. This table comes from immunoSEQ multiplex PCR, and its TCRdb copy is limited to in-frame clones, with some not included. The sample yields about 30,000 clones, roughly 90% seen once. This sample is part of a study of T cell changes during pregnancy in multiple sclerosis. This receptor was identified in a female donor in good health, enrolled as a control in a pregnancy study. The V call is TRBV11-2, the J call TRBJ2-2, with a possible D match to TRBD1 (6 bases). The sample consisted of CD4+ T cells from peripheral blood mononuclear cells, taken in the third trimester of pregnancy. This CDR3 is CASSIQGTGELFF. CDR3 DNA: TGTGCCAGCAGCATACAGGGCACCGGGGAGCTGTTTTTT.